The clone carrying this T cell receptor beta chain was detected only a few times. The protocol was immunoSEQ multiplex PCR, while the TCRdb copy is restricted to in-frame clones and leaves out a portion. This sample has some 110,000 clones; roughly 89% occur once, and the top ten carry approximately 7.1%. The data originate from a study of T cell responses to AZD1222 COVID-19 vaccine. The V end lost 2 bases, the J end lost 8 bases, and 19 bases lay between the germline ends. This CDR3 is built from 16 residues. The germline V gene encodes CDR1 SGHNT and CDR2 YENEEA. This receptor was obtained from an adult who received the AZD1222 COVID-19 vaccine. Sample: peripheral blood, taken 28 days after the second AZD1222 dose. V gene TRBV11-3 combines with J gene TRBJ2-1; D is ambiguous. Written as DNA, the CDR3 is TGTGCCAGCAGCTTATTAGGCAGTTCCCCGATGGATGAGCAGTTCTTC. Translated: CASSLLGSSPMDEQFF.